The present entry profiles one TCR beta chain with its context. The data were taken from a study of blood T cell repertoires in COVID-19. The overall study: COVID-19 samples, acute and convalescent, were from the United States, Italy and Spain.

In the source study's methods: Estimates of nucleated cell counts were drawn from the amplification of reference gene primers. TCRdb's copy holds only in-frame clones and misses some; the assay was immunoSEQ multiplex PCR. That table supplies the V and J calls and clone size; D and trimming were determined from the DNA. The sample has approximately 83,000 clones; about four fifths are singletons. The V segment lost 5 bases and the J segment 7 bases; nucleotides outside the gene matches: 3. Germline loops: CDR1 SGHDT, CDR2 YYEEEE. This CDR3 has 12 amino acids. The specimen sequenced was peripheral blood. The chain carries TRBV5-6 and TRBJ2-4; 7 bases are shared with TRBD2. The source is a woman older than 75 with acute or convalescent COVID-19. The CDR3 coding sequence is TGTGCCAGCAGTGGGGGGGTGAACATTCAGTACTTC. This codes for CASSGGVNIQYF.